Shown below are 6 T cell receptor beta chains from a single sample sequenced in a study of T-cell memory formation after mild COVID-19. One entry per CDR3 protein, called by TCRdb with MiXCR from the 5' RACE reads. The data show 350,000 to 500,000 distinct CDR3 sequences, about a sixth seen once. Sequencing was carried out using PBMCs or a T cell subset sorted from them (not recorded which). Receptors originate from a man between 18 and 29 years old who had mild COVID-19 (a few samples of this study predate the infection). Cell type and time point are not known.

The V and J genes are TRBV5-1 and TRBJ2-3; D remains ambiguous. The germline gives CDR1 SGHRS, CDR2 YFSETQ. This CDR3 contains 14 residues. Trimming took off 5 bases at V and 0 bases at J, with 10 bases between the two ends. CDR3: CASSLRVSTDTQYF. CDR3 sequence (DNA): TGCGCCAGCAGTCTTAGGGTGAGCACAGATACGCAGTATTTT.

The V call is TRBV2, the J call TRBJ2-4; TRBD1 is a possible D gene (5 bases). V lost 4 bases to trimming and J lost 1 base, with 8 bases between them. The CDR3 loop spans 14 amino acids. Per the germline V gene, CDR1 is SNHLY and CDR2 is FYNNEI. The CDR3 sequence: CASSARAAKNIQYF. CDR3 DNA sequence: TGTGCCAGCAGTGCCAGGGCGGCCAAAAACATTCAGTACTTC.

In its sample, this clonotype was seen a few times. The rearrangement joins TRBV28 to TRBJ2-7, with 7 bases identical to TRBD1. The junction had 10 bases not matched to a gene; V was cut back by 7 bases and J by 1 base. This CDR3 spans 15 amino acids. Per germline, CDR1 MDHEN and CDR2 SYDVKM. CDR3 nucleotides: TGTGCCAGCACCCCACCGGGACAGACATCCTACGAGCAGTACTTC. It specifies CASTPPGQTSYEQYF. Full variable domain (outside the CDR3, taken from reference TRBV28 and TRBJ2-7): DVKVTQSSRYLVKRTGEKVFLECVQDMDHENMFWYRQDPGLGLRLIYFSYDVKMKEKGDIPEGYSVSREKKERFSLILESASTNQTSMYLCASTPPGQTSYEQYFGPGTRLTVT.

This clonotype has a handful of counts. This chain's CDR3 is CASSSVLAGGNTIYF. Written as DNA, the CDR3 is TGTGCCAGCAGTTCAGTGCTTGCGGGAGGAAACACCATATATTTT. This chain connects TRBV6-6 to TRBJ1-3; unclear D gene. CDR1 MNHNY and CDR2 SVGAGI come from the germline V gene (reference sequence). The CDR3 consists of 15 residues. The V and J ends lost 4 bases and 4 bases respectively, with 14 bases between them.

The chain has TRBV29-1 and TRBJ2-3; 8 positions agree with TRBD2. CDR3 length equals 14 residues. Germline CDR1 and CDR2: SQVTM and ANQGSEA. V was clipped by 4 bases and J by 1 base; unmatched bases: 4. As DNA, the CDR3 is TGCAGCGTTGGAATCGGGGGGGGCACAGATACGCAGTATTTT. Amino acids: CSVGIGGGTDTQYF.

The chain employs TRBV5-6 and TRBJ2-7; 7 positions agree with TRBD1. This CDR3 region has 13 residues. V lost 3 bases, J lost 4 bases, and 4 bases stayed unmatched. Looked up from germline, CDR1 is SGHDT and CDR2 is YYEEEE. CDR3 loop: CASSYGQAYEQYV. CDR3 DNA: TGTGCCAGCAGCTATGGACAGGCTTACGAGCAGTACGTC.